This is a list of T cell receptor beta chains from one sample in a study of CD8 T cells in Susac syndrome. One entry per CDR3 protein results from TCRdb running MiXCR on the immunoSEQ multiplex PCR reads. The sample shows about 190,000 distinct CDR3 sequences, 95% of them seen only once. The material sequenced was CD8+ T cells from PBMCs. Receptors were obtained from a human donor with Susac syndrome. Both conserved end residues are part of each CDR3. The D gene is left open where the match is weak. Only part of the rows carry a size: once, few, many, or a class if the clone is expanded.

J gene: TRBJ2-7; clone size: NA; CDR3 length: 14; D gene: NA; V gene: TRBV21-1; CDR3 DNA: TGTGCCAGCATCGCGGGAGCTGGGTCCTACGAGCAGTACTTC; CDR3 protein: CASIAGAGSYEQYF
J gene: TRBJ2-7; clone size: NA; CDR3 length: 14; D gene: TRBD1; V gene: TRBV19; CDR3 DNA: TGTGCCAGTAAGCCACAGGGGGAAGCCTACGAGCAGTACTTC; CDR3 protein: CASKPQGEAYEQYF
J gene: TRBJ2-1; clone size: NA; CDR3 length: 13; D gene: TRBD2; V gene: TRBV30; CDR3 DNA: TGTGCCTGGACGGGACTAGCGGGGGGTGAGCAGTTCTTC; CDR3 protein: CAWTGLAGGEQFF
J gene: TRBJ1-5; clone size: NA; CDR3 length: 14; D gene: NA; V gene: TRBV12-3/TRBV12-4; CDR3 DNA: TGTGCCAGCAGTTTCTCGCGCCTTAATCAGCCCCAGCATTTT; CDR3 protein: CASSFSRLNQPQHF
J gene: TRBJ2-7; clone size: NA; CDR3 length: 15; D gene: TRBD1; V gene: TRBV28; CDR3 DNA: TGTGCCAGCAGTCAACGGACAGGCTTCTTCTACGAGCAGTACTTC; CDR3 protein: CASSQRTGFFYEQYF
J gene: TRBJ2-3; clone size: NA; CDR3 length: 15; D gene: TRBD2; V gene: TRBV7-9; CDR3 DNA: TGTGCCAGCAGCCTACTAGCGGGAGGTCTAGATACGCAGTATTTT; CDR3 protein: CASSLLAGGLDTQYF
J gene: TRBJ1-1; clone size: NA; CDR3 length: 14; D gene: TRBD1; V gene: TRBV27; CDR3 DNA: TGTGCCAGCAGAGTTACAGGGGGTAACACTGAAGCTTTCTTT; CDR3 protein: CASRVTGGNTEAFF
J gene: TRBJ2-3; clone size: NA; CDR3 length: 15; D gene: TRBD1; V gene: TRBV9; CDR3 DNA: TGTGCCAGCAGCGTAGACGGGGACAGGTCGGATACGCAGTATTTT; CDR3 protein: CASSVDGDRSDTQYF
J gene: TRBJ2-7; clone size: NA; CDR3 length: 14; D gene: TRBD2; V gene: TRBV7-9; CDR3 DNA: TGTGCCAGCACCCGCTCGGGAGGGTTGGACGAGCAGTACTTC; CDR3 protein: CASTRSGGLDEQYF
J gene: TRBJ2-1; clone size: NA; CDR3 length: 16; D gene: NA; V gene: TRBV7-3; CDR3 DNA: TGTGCCAGCAGCTTAGAAACGGGGGGCACCTACAATGAGCAGTTCTTC; CDR3 protein: CASSLETGGTYNEQFF
J gene: TRBJ2-7; clone size: NA; CDR3 length: 13; D gene: TRBD2; V gene: TRBV29-1; CDR3 DNA: TGCAGCGGCTCCGGCACGGCGGGGGGTGAGCAGTACTTC; CDR3 protein: CSGSGTAGGEQYF
J gene: TRBJ2-5; clone size: NA; CDR3 length: 15; D gene: NA; V gene: TRBV3-1; CDR3 DNA: TGTGCCAGCAGCCAACCCGACAGGTCCCAAGAGACCCAGTACTTC; CDR3 protein: CASSQPDRSQETQYF
J gene: TRBJ2-1; clone size: NA; CDR3 length: 15; D gene: NA; V gene: TRBV2; CDR3 DNA: TGTGCCAGCAGTGTGGTCGGGAGCTCCTACAATGAGCAGTTCTTC; CDR3 protein: CASSVVGSSYNEQFF
J gene: TRBJ2-5; clone size: NA; CDR3 length: 14; D gene: NA; V gene: TRBV13; CDR3 DNA: TGTGCCAGCAGCTTGGGGGGGGCGGTAGAGACCCAGTACTTC; CDR3 protein: CASSLGGAVETQYF
J gene: TRBJ2-3; clone size: NA; CDR3 length: 16; D gene: NA; V gene: TRBV9; CDR3 DNA: TGTGCCAGCAGCGCTGGACCTAGCGTAAGCACAGATACGCAGTATTTT; CDR3 protein: CASSAGPSVSTDTQYF
J gene: TRBJ2-1; clone size: NA; CDR3 length: 16; D gene: NA; V gene: TRBV10-3; CDR3 DNA: TGTGCCATCAGTGAGTCTATGGCTAGAATGGGCACTGAGCAGTTCTTC; CDR3 protein: CAISESMARMGTEQFF
J gene: TRBJ1-1; clone size: NA; CDR3 length: 15; D gene: NA; V gene: TRBV11-2; CDR3 DNA: TGTGCCAGCACCCCAATCCAGGGACGGGACACTGAAGCTTTCTTT; CDR3 protein: CASTPIQGRDTEAFF
J gene: TRBJ2-1; clone size: NA; CDR3 length: 15; D gene: TRBD2; V gene: TRBV9; CDR3 DNA: TGTGCCAGCAGCGCGACTAGCGGGGGGTTCAATGAGCAGTTCTTC; CDR3 protein: CASSATSGGFNEQFF
J gene: TRBJ1-1; clone size: NA; CDR3 length: 16; D gene: TRBD1; V gene: TRBV18; CDR3 DNA: TGTGCCAGCTCACCAGATCTCGGGACAGGGAACACTGAAGCTTTCTTT; CDR3 protein: CASSPDLGTGNTEAFF
J gene: TRBJ2-7; clone size: once; CDR3 length: 14; D gene: NA; V gene: TRBV7-9; CDR3 DNA: TGTGCCAGCAGCACAACTCTAAAGGTCGGGGAGCAGTACTTC; CDR3 protein: CASSTTLKVGEQYF
J gene: TRBJ2-5; clone size: NA; CDR3 length: 18; D gene: NA; V gene: TRBV28; CDR3 DNA: TGTGCCAGCAGTTTAAAGCTATTACTAGCAGGACTCCAAGAGACCCAGTACTTC; CDR3 protein: CASSLKLLLAGLQETQYF